This passage covers 2 T cell receptor beta chains from one sample sequenced in a study of T cells in Graves' hyperthyroidism and ophthalmopathy. The source material, RNA transcripts, was used to amplify TCR beta CDR3 regions. HTBI primers drove first-round RT-PCR of the TCR CDR3. Via MiXCR, TCRdb re-called the multiplex PCR reads, giving one row per CDR3 protein. The sample lists approximately 430,000 distinct CDR3 sequences, about 15% seen once, with over 12% in the top ten. Sequencing was done on a sample of blood. Source of these receptors: a woman aged 18-29 years with Graves' hyperthyroidism.

The chain carries TRBV6-1 and TRBJ1-1, with D possibly matching TRBD1 (5 bases). Trimming took off 0 bases at V and 4 bases at J, with 9 bases between the two ends. This CDR3 is 14 amino acids long. Germline V CDR1 and CDR2: MNHNS, SASEGT. CDR3 nucleotide sequence: TGTGCCAGCAGTGAAGCATCAGGGTCCACTGAAGCTTTCTTT. Translated: CASSEASGSTEAFF.

This clonotype was picked up a small number of times. The rearrangement uses TRBV27 and TRBJ2-1; 10 positions agree with TRBD2. The CDR3 covers 15 residues. Per germline, CDR1 MNHEY and CDR2 SMNVEV (reference sequence). Unmatched junction bases numbered 11, after V lost 5 bases and J lost 10 bases. In DNA form, the CDR3 reads TGTGCCAGCAGTCACGGGACTAGCGCCGTGGGGGAGCAGTTCTTC. Its translation is CASSHGTSAVGEQFF.